This T cell receptor (beta chain) was recovered during a study of blood T cells in healthy people across ages (dated by TCRdb to about 2015). With respect to the entire study: In model experiments, template switching captured roughly one uniquely barcoded TCR beta cDNA molecule for every two T cells. Age-related changes in TCR beta repertoire diversity were measured in the study by deep sequencing normalized with unique cDNA molecular identifiers. Donors were grouped into four age groups: young (average roughly 15 years), middle-aged (over 35), aged (around 60) and long-lived (approximately 75). To avoid experimental bias, donors of different ages were distributed randomly across sequencing lanes. Using the same blood draw, the study looked at two additional independent replicas of 1 million unique cDNA reads for two donors, one aged 18 to 30 and the other aged 80 or older.

The roughly 39 donors, aged about 6 to 95 years, were systemically healthy Caucasian individuals from Russia. Each donor gave about 11 milliliters of peripheral blood, drawn into EDTA-treated Vacutainer tubes. Ficoll-Paque density-gradient centrifugation was used to isolate PBMCs, with at least 7 million per sample. Total RNA was extracted from PBMCs with Trizol reagent, with at least 5.5 micrograms obtained per sample. For every donor, flow cytometry on a PBMC aliquot measured the percentage of naive CD45RAhigh/CD27high T cells. Findings and caveats that apply to the study as a whole: Estimates of total diversity from one million sequenced T cells were regarded as lower bounds and underestimates. The CMV infection status of donors was not known, potentially confounding age-related changes in expanded clonotypes. Compared with the aged group, more naive CD4+ T cells, fewer expanded clones and increased TCR diversity were shown by the long-lived group, suggesting age selection. Conclusive comparison of naive and antigen-experienced compartments was prevented by the profiling of bulk unsorted PBMCs. As age increased, observed TCR beta diversity per million T cells dropped in a roughly linear way, and a significant reduction was already evident by age around 41. The percentage of naive T cells measured by flow cytometry correlated strongly with observed TCR beta diversity.

The method was 5' RACE. The reads were generated on an Illumina HiSeq 2500. A second PCR of about 7 to 12 cycles was run with a J-beta primer mix and a sample-barcoded 5' primer. Each TCR beta cDNA molecule received a unique molecular identifier from a template-switch 5' adaptor carrying 12 random nucleotides. Each sample yielded at least 2.5 million CDR3-containing paired-end reads. First-strand cDNA was synthesized from all RNA with the Mint cDNA synthesis kit, primed by a TRBC-specific oligonucleotide. Following uracil-DNA glycosylase treatment, a first 18-cycle PCR with universal primers M1SS and BC2_uni_R was performed on all cDNA. Per the source publication's procedure: For normalization, 1 million high-quality reads were randomly selected from each sample, with every read carrying a distinct molecular identifier. Reads sharing molecular identifiers were discarded rather than binned into consensus sequences. CDR3 identification, clonotype clustering and error correction used MiTCR with a Q25 quality threshold and the strictest error-elimination algorithm. Lower-bound total TCR beta diversity was estimated with a nonparametric unseen species model using Euler transformation. TCRdb handled the public reads itself, with Q25 trimming in fastp and clone calling in MiXCR, and kept productive beta chains. CDR3 protein duplicates are merged, each entry listing the most common genes and DNA. These V and J calls originate from TCRdb's pipeline instead of the authors' own analysis. This sample comprises about 1.6 million distinct CDR3 sequences, around 35% of them detected only once. Of the sample, roughly 10% falls within the top ten clones.

Worth noting for this clonotype: There is no known antigen for this receptor. Base qualities are not at hand, and no much larger clone is one base apart.

The V and J ends are trimmed by 1 base and 0 bases, leaving 13 bases between them. The CDR3 runs 16 amino acids, cysteine and phenylalanine included. The CDR3 DNA has 48 bases and is translated from base 1. The germline V gene (reference sequence) gives CDR1 as LGHDT and CDR2 as YNNKEL. The receptor comes from a woman in her twenties or thirties in good health. Sequenced sample: blood. Rearrangement joined TRBV3-1 to TRBJ2-7; confidence is insufficient to name the D gene. CDR3 sequence: CASSQGLPISSYEQYF. The bases read TGTGCCAGCAGCCAAGGTCTACCGATTAGCTCCTACGAGCAGTACTTC.